This T cell receptor (beta chain) was sequenced for a study of cytomegalovirus exposure and HLA in healthy donors. Study results and caveats: Among the most significant clusters, several appeared linked to common viral pathogens in a later analysis. V- and J-gene trimming of TCR beta was linked (in a later analysis) to a missense DCLRE1C variant. Immune exposure was documented only through CMV serostatus.

As for this clone: Its antigen is unknown.

The PCR used 60 Vbeta and 13 Jbeta primers. Profiling relied on immunoSEQ multiplex PCR, and the TCRdb table lists in-frame clones only, not all of them. The table includes 150,000 to 200,000 clones, over 65% detected once. The study sampled nominally healthy donors, though unrecorded immune exposures were likely. Per germline, CDR1 SEHNR and CDR2 FQNEAQ (reference sequence). CDR3 length: 13 residues. The V gene lost 3 bases and the J gene lost 10 bases, with 13 bases spanning the gap. The chain employs TRBV7-9 and TRBJ2-1; perhaps TRBD2 as D (5 bases). Sequencing input: PBMCs. The receptor comes from a woman in her forties in good health and CMV-seropositive. The CDR3 is CASSFRVPGEQFF. The CDR3, as DNA: TGTGCCAGCAGCTTTAGGGTTCCGGGGGAGCAGTTCTTC.